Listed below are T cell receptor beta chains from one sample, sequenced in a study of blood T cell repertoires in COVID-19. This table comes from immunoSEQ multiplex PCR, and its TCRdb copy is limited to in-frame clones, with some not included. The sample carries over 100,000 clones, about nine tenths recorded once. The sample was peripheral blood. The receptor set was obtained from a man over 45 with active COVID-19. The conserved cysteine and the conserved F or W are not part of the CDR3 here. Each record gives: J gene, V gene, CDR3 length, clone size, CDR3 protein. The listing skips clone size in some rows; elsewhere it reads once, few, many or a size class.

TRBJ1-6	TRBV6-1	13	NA	ASSELTATNSPLH
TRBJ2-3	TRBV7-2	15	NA	ASSYPASAPQEDTQY
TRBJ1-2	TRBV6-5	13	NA	ASSSGQGAHYGYT
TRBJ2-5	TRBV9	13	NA	ASSVSSSYQETQY
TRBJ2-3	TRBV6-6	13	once	ASSYRSQRTDTQY
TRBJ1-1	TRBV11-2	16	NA	ASSRGTGSGRRNTEAF
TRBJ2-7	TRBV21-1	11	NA	ASSKTGDYEQY
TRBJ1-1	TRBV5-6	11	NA	ASSLPGGTEAF
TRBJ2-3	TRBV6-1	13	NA	ASSEGTGDTDTQY
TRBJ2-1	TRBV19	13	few	ASSIRPGYLSEQF
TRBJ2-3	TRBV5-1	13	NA	ASSLGVGLEDTQY
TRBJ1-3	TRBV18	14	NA	ASSPPGRVSGNTIY
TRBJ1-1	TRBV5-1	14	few	ASSFGGTASNTEAF
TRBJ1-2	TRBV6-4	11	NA	ASSDYRGDGYT
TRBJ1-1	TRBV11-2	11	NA	ASSSDRDPEAF
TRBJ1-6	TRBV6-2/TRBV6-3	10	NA	ASSRGNSPLH
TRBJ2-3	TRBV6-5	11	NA	AIQSGGEDTQY
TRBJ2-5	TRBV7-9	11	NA	ASSFGEWETQY
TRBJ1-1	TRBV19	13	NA	ASSSPGQARPEAF
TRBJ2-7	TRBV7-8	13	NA	ASSPRGLAGYEQY
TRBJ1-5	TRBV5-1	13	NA	ASSLTGGSNQPQH
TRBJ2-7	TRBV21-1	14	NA	ASRGYGRRQPYEQY
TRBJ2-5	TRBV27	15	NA	ASSPRNRDTGQEAQY
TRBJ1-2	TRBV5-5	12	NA	ASRPGTGRSGYT